Given below is one T cell receptor beta chain in context. Antigen: not known. Measured with immunoSEQ multiplex PCR; TCRdb has only the in-frame clones, and not every one. The data contain about 120,000 clones, over 75% of them singletons. The entry originates in a study of T cell clones after liver transplantation. Study-wide background: Patients counted as tolerant after at least one year off all immunosuppression, enzymes not exceeding twice normal. General study findings and limits: Donor-reactive sequences fell more than third party-reactive ones, suggesting partial deletion. In 5 of 8 subjects, circulating graft-donor-reactive CD4 TCRbeta sequences fell significantly after transplant. Low donor cell numbers restricted donor-reactive repertoire measurement in two subjects.

The source is a human patient who received a liver transplant. Some T cells may trace back to the graft donor. Sequenced material: CD4+ T cells from blood, taken 12 months after liver transplant.

CDR3 sequence reads: CASRETATNEKLFF. The CDR3 region has the DNA TGTGCCAGCAGGGAAACAGCAACTAATGAAAAACTGTTTTTT. J is TRBJ1-4 and V is TRBV2, with unresolved D. The CDR3 loop spans 14 amino acids. The germline CDR1 and CDR2 sequences are SNHLY and FYNNEI. V was pared by 6 bases and J by 0 bases, with 8 bases between.